The sequence of this T cell receptor beta chain was determined in a study of blood T cell repertoires in COVID-19. The overall study: PBMCs, B-cell-depleted T cells, or T cells were the source of the cDNA or gDNA that made up the material.

The data were produced by immunoSEQ multiplex PCR, yet TCRdb's version contains in-frame clones alone and is incomplete. The sample consists of around 430,000 clones, approximately 87% of them appearing once. V was clipped by 5 bases and J by 2 bases; unmatched bases: 9. CDR1 and CDR2 (germline): SEHNR, FQNEAQ (reference sequence). The CDR3 has 17 residues. The chain has TRBV7-9 and TRBJ2-1; the match to TRBD2 covers 10 bases. The sample was PBMCs or T cells enriched from blood (not recorded which). The TCR originated in a woman in her fifties or sixties who had recovered from COVID-19. CDR3 bases: TGTGCCAGCAGCCCTCGAGCGGGGGGGCCTACCTACAATGAGCAGTTCTTC. Translation gives CASSPRAGGPTYNEQFF. Drawing the rest from reference TRBV7-9 and TRBJ2-1, the complete variable domain is DTGVSQNPRHKITKRGQNVTFRCDPISEHNRLYWYRQTLGQGPEFLTYFQNEAQLEKSRLLSDRFSAERPKGSFSTLEIQRTEQGDSAMYLCASSPRAGGPTYNEQFFGPGTRLTVL.